This note documents a single TCR beta chain sequence. This sample was taken from a study of identical twins. In germline, CDR1 is SGHTA, CDR2 FQGNSA. This CDR3 has 14 residues. The V and J ends lost 4 bases and 7 bases, in that order; junction bases with no gene match: 8. TCRdb fed the 5' RACE reads into MiXCR, producing one record per CDR3 protein. The data hold around 1.7 million distinct CDR3 sequences, with 25% to 35% observed a single time. This chain links TRBV7-2 with TRBJ1-2, with 8 bases lining up with TRBD1. Sequencing was carried out using cord blood. The source of this sequence is a newborn girl in good health. CDR3 in amino acids: CASSSMDREGGYTF. The CDR3 DNA reads as TGTGCCAGCAGCTCGATGGACAGGGAAGGTGGCTACACCTTC.